A selection of T cell receptor beta chains follows, all from one sample in a study of shared clonotypes between healthy human individuals. Generated by immunoSEQ multiplex PCR, the TCRdb table keeps only in-frame clones and is missing some. The table lists over 750,000 clones, just over 95% of them singletons, with roughly 0.23% in the top ten. Specimen: naive CD8+ T cells sorted from blood. All receptors derive from a man aged 25 to 40 in good health. Each CDR3 is given with its conserved first and last residue. D genes are given only for firm matches. Size tells how often a clone was seen (once, few, many) or the class of an expanded clone, and some rows leave it out.

>TRBJ2-1|TRBD2|TRBV4-1|once
CASSGAGGLYNEQFF
TGCGCCAGCAGCGGGGCGGGAGGGCTTTACAATGAGCAGTTCTTC
>TRBJ1-1|.|TRBV11-2|.
CASSLLFRAEAFF
TGTGCCAGCAGCTTATTGTTTCGCGCTGAAGCTTTCTTT
>TRBJ2-3|.|TRBV7-3|.
CASSLYSRGTDTQYF
TGTGCCAGCAGCTTATATTCCAGGGGTACAGATACGCAGTATTTT
>TRBJ1-1|.|TRBV7-6|.
CASSLREDSLNTEAFF
TGTGCCAGCAGCTTAAGGGAGGACAGTTTGAACACTGAAGCTTTCTTT
>TRBJ2-7|.|TRBV7-9|.
CASSSTSGTPHEQYF
TGTGCCAGCAGCTCAACATCCGGGACACCCCACGAGCAGTACTTC
>TRBJ2-4|.|TRBV5-1|once
CASSPAGAKNIQYF
TGCGCCAGCAGCCCCGCCGGAGCCAAAAACATTCAGTACTTC
>TRBJ2-5|.|TRBV7-9|.
CASSLAGETQYF
TGTGCCAGCAGCTTAGCGGGCGAGACCCAGTACTTC
>TRBJ2-1|.|TRBV19|.
CASSIDWGTVQFF
TGTGCCAGTAGTATAGATTGGGGGACTGTGCAGTTCTTC
>TRBJ2-5|TRBD2|TRBV7-9|.
CASSSTSGQETQYF
TGTGCCAGCAGCTCGACTAGCGGCCAAGAGACCCAGTACTTC
>TRBJ2-7|TRBD2|TRBV27|.
CASRYSLAGVSYEQYF
TGTGCCAGCAGATACTCTCTAGCGGGAGTTTCCTACGAGCAGTACTTC
>TRBJ1-2|.|TRBV5-4|.
CASNTDGNYGYTF
TGTGCCAGCAACACCGACGGGAACTATGGCTACACCTTC
>TRBJ2-1|.|TRBV4-1|.
CASSQVVLVDEQFF
TGCGCCAGCAGCCAAGTCGTACTAGTCGATGAGCAGTTCTTC
>TRBJ2-7|TRBD1|TRBV28|.
CASISIRDRGYEQYF
TGTGCCAGCATCTCTATCCGGGACAGGGGCTACGAGCAGTACTTC
>TRBJ2-3|.|TRBV5-5|once
CASSLGGSRPTDTQYF
TGTGCCAGCAGCTTGGGGGGGAGCAGACCCACAGATACGCAGTATTTT
>TRBJ2-3|TRBD2|TRBV27|.
CASSYGLAGADTQYF
TGTGCCAGCAGTTATGGACTAGCGGGAGCGGATACGCAGTATTTT
>TRBJ2-2|TRBD1|TRBV28|.
CASSTVIRRGPNTGELFF
TGTGCCAGCAGCACCGTTATTCGCAGGGGGCCAAACACCGGGGAGCTGTTTTTT
>TRBJ2-7|.|TRBV7-3|.
CASSFPGYEQYF
TGTGCCAGCAGCTTCCCAGGTTATGAGCAGTACTTC
>TRBJ2-7|.|TRBV4-1|.
CASSPPGGSGTESSYEQYF
TGCGCCAGCAGCCCCCCAGGAGGGTCCGGGACAGAAAGCTCCTACGAGCAGTACTTC
>TRBJ2-3|.|TRBV30|.
CAWSVRPGVVDTQYF
TGTGCCTGGAGTGTACGTCCAGGGGTGGTAGATACGCAGTATTTT
>TRBJ2-2|.|TRBV11-2|.
CASSLVSGTGELFF
TGTGCCAGCAGCTTAGTATCGGGCACCGGGGAGCTGTTTTTT
>TRBJ2-7|.|TRBV5-5|.
CASGWDGTTRPYEQYF
TGTGCCAGCGGCTGGGACGGGACGACCCGTCCCTACGAGCAGTACTTC
>TRBJ1-1|TRBD1|TRBV7-9|.
CASSLTGTGATEAFF
TGTGCCAGCAGCTTAACGGGGACAGGGGCCACTGAAGCTTTCTTT
>TRBJ2-3|TRBD1|TRBV4-3|.
CASSQDDRVTDTQYF
TGCGCCAGCAGCCAAGACGACAGGGTGACAGATACGCAGTATTTT
>TRBJ2-7|.|TRBV19|.
CASKNSGIDYEQYF
TGTGCCAGTAAGAACTCGGGGATAGACTACGAGCAGTACTTC
>TRBJ2-1|TRBD2|TRBV29-1|.
CSGVSGVSYNEQFF
TGCAGCGGTGTTAGCGGGGTCTCCTACAATGAGCAGTTCTTC
>TRBJ2-7|TRBD2|TRBV29-1|.
CSVELAGAGYEQYF
TGCAGCGTTGAACTAGCGGGAGCAGGCTACGAGCAGTACTTC
>TRBJ2-1|TRBD1|TRBV28|once
CASSRDRYNEQFF
TGTGCCAGCAGTCGGGACAGGTACAATGAGCAGTTCTTC
>TRBJ2-1|TRBD2|TRBV2|.
CASTTKVSGSSYNEQFF
TGTGCCAGCACTACTAAAGTTAGCGGGAGCTCCTACAATGAGCAGTTCTTC
>TRBJ2-1|TRBD2|TRBV29-1|.
CSVQREALSYNEQFF
TGCAGCGTACAGCGGGAGGCCCTCTCCTACAATGAGCAGTTCTTC
>TRBJ2-7|TRBD1|TRBV29-1|.
CSVADRGYEQYF
TGCAGCGTAGCGGACAGGGGCTACGAGCAGTACTTC
>TRBJ1-5|.|TRBV15|.
CATSRAGTSNQPQHF
TGTGCCACCAGCAGAGCCGGGACATCGAACCAGCCCCAGCATTTT
>TRBJ2-3|TRBD2|TRBV7-8|.
CASSPPGLPETDTQYF
TGTGCCAGCAGCCCGCCGGGACTACCAGAAACAGATACGCAGTATTTT
>TRBJ2-7|TRBD1|TRBV7-8|.
CASSLSNARTGGLTYEQYF
TGTGCCAGCAGCTTATCAAACGCCCGGACAGGGGGGCTTACCTACGAGCAGTACTTC